This T cell receptor beta chain appears in the sequencing data of a study of regulatory dendritic cells for organ transplantation. Sequenced by immunoSEQ multiplex PCR; TCRdb stores in-frame clones only, minus some. Of 25,000 to 30,000 clones listed, approximately 82% were seen once; the top ten hold roughly 0.4%. The CDR3 extends over 14 amino acids. Trimming shortened V by 1 base and J by 5 bases, and 11 bases separated the two germline ends. Germline V gives CDR1 MNHEY, CDR2 SVGAGI. This sequence joins TRBV6-5 and TRBJ2-5; D might be TRBD2 (7 bases). The sample comprised naive CD8+ T cells from blood. Documented subset: CD45RA+ naive T cells. The clonotype comes from a human donor in good health. DNA for the CDR3: TGTGCCAGCAGTTACTGGGGGGGCAGGGAGACCCAGTACTTC. It specifies CASSYWGGRETQYF.